Listed below are T cell receptor beta chains from one sample, sequenced in a study of read filtering for tumor transcriptome and immune sequencing. One entry per CDR3 protein results from TCRdb running MiXCR on the reads. The sample includes roughly 60,000 distinct CDR3 sequences, 20% to 25% of them seen just once. Sequenced material: a population of CD138-negative cells sorted from bone marrow. Receptors were obtained from a donor at least 40 years old with multiple myeloma. Both conserved end residues are part of each CDR3. The D gene is left open where the match is weak. The size field is filled for only some rows; it gives once, few, many or a size class.

TRBJ2-3 . 17 TRBD2 TRBV20-1 TGCAGTGCTGCTCAACCCGGACTAGCGGGAGTATCAGATACGCAGTATTTT CSAAQPGLAGVSDTQYF
TRBJ2-3 many 12 . TRBV11-2 TGTGCCAGCAGCCCTGGCACAGATACGCAGTATTTT CASSPGTDTQYF
TRBJ2-1 many 14 . TRBV6-2/TRBV6-3 TGTGCCAGCAGCCCCCCCGGAACCTACAATGAGCAGTTCTTC CASSPPGTYNEQFF
TRBJ1-3 many 15 . TRBV5-8 TGTGCCAGCAGCTCGATGACAGGCTCTGGAAACACCATATATTTT CASSSMTGSGNTIYF
TRBJ2-4 few 16 . TRBV5-1 TGCGCCAGCAGCTTGGACTCACAGGGAGCCAAAAACATTCAGTACTTC CASSLDSQGAKNIQYF
TRBJ2-7 many 13 . TRBV2 TGTGCCAGCATTTCGACAGAGGCCTACGAGCAGTACTTC CASISTEAYEQYF
TRBJ1-1 many 13 . TRBV2 TGTGCCAGCAGTGGGACGTCGCGCTTTGAAGCTTTCTTT CASSGTSRFEAFF
TRBJ2-7 few 14 . TRBV2 TGTGCCAGCAGTGTAGGTGCGTTCACCTACGAGCAGTACTTC CASSVGAFTYEQYF
TRBJ2-7 many 13 TRBD1 TRBV20-1 TGCAGTGCAACAGGGGATAGATTGCTCGAGCAGTACTTC CSATGDRLLEQYF
TRBJ1-1 . 14 . TRBV20-1 TGCAGTGCTAGTAAGTCGGGAAGAAACACTGAAGCTTTCTTT CSASKSGRNTEAFF
TRBJ2-4 many 14 TRBD1 TRBV19 TGTGCCAGTAGTACCCGGGACAGGCAAAACATTCAGTACTTC CASSTRDRQNIQYF
TRBJ2-1 medium-sized 17 TRBD2 TRBV5-4 TGTGCCAGCAGCTCATTTCTAGCGGGGGGGCTTAGCAATGAGCAGTTCTTC CASSSFLAGGLSNEQFF
TRBJ2-3 many 18 TRBD1 TRBV28 TGTGCCAGCAGTTCATTCCGGACAGGAAGATTGAGCACAGATACGCAGTATTTT CASSSFRTGRLSTDTQYF
TRBJ2-1 many 12 . TRBV7-8 TGTGCCAGCAGCCCCCCCGAGAATGAGCAGTTCTTC CASSPPENEQFF
TRBJ1-1 many 15 . TRBV9 TGTGCCAGCAGCCCAAAAGCGGGTTCGAACACTGAAGCTTTCTTT CASSPKAGSNTEAFF
TRBJ2-7 many 14 TRBD2 TRBV7-3 TGTGCCAGCAGCCCGGGACTAGCGGACGGCGAGCAGTACTTC CASSPGLADGEQYF
TRBJ1-5 once 14 . TRBV28 TGTGCCAGCAGTTTTTTCCGAGGAAATCAGCCCCAGCATTTT CASSFFRGNQPQHF
TRBJ2-2 many 15 . TRBV5-1 TGCGCCAGCCGGAGACAGGCCACGAACACCGGGGAGCTGTTTTTT CASRRQATNTGELFF
TRBJ1-1 many 15 TRBD1 TRBV7-9 TGTGCCAGCAGCATATGGGACAGCGGAGACACTGAAGCTTTCTTT CASSIWDSGDTEAFF
TRBJ2-5 many 12 . TRBV20-1 TGCAGTGCTAGAAAGGGGAGGGAGACCCAGTACTTC CSARKGRETQYF